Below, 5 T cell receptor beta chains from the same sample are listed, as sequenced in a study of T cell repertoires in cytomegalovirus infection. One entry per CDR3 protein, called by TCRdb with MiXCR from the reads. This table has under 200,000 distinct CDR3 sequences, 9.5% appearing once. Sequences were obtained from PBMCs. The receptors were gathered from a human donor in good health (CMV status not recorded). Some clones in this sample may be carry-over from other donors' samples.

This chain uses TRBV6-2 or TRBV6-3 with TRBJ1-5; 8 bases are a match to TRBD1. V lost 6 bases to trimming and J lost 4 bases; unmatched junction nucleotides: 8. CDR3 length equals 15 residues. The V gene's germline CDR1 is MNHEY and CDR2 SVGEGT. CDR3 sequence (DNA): TGTGCCAGCAGCCCCGGACAGGGTGGGAATCAGCCCCAGCATTTT. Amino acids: CASSPGQGGNQPQHF.

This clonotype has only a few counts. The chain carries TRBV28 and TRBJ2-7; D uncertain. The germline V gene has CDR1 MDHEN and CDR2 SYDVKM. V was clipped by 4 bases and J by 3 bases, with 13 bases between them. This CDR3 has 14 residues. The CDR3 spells CASSSIPRYYEQYF. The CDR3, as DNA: TGTGCCAGCAGTTCAATCCCCCGGTACTACGAGCAGTACTTC. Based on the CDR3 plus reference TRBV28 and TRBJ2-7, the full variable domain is DVKVTQSSRYLVKRTGEKVFLECVQDMDHENMFWYRQDPGLGLRLIYFSYDVKMKEKGDIPEGYSVSREKKERFSLILESASTNQTSMYLCASSSIPRYYEQYFGPGTRLTVT.

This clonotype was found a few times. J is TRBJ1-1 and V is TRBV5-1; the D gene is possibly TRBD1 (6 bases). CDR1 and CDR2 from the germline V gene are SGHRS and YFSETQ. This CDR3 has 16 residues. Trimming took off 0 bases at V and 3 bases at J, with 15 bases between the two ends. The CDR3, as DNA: TGCGCCAGCAGCTTGGATAAACGGAGGGGGGACACTGAAGCTTTCTTT. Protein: CASSLDKRRGDTEAFF.

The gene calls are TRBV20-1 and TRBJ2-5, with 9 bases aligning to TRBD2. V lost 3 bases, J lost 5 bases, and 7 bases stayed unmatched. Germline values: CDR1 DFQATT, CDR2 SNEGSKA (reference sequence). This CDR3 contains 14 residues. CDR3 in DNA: TGCAGTGCTAGTTTAGCGGGAGTTTTTGAGACCCAGTACTTC. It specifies CSASLAGVFETQYF.

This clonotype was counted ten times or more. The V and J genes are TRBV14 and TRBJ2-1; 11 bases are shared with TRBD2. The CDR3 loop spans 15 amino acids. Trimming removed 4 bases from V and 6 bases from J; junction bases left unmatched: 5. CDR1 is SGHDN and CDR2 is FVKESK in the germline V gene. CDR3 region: CASSLAGGPGNEQFF. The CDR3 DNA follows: TGTGCCAGCAGCCTAGCGGGGGGGCCGGGCAATGAGCAGTTCTTC.